The entry that follows covers one T cell receptor beta chain sequence. The antigen this receptor binds is unknown. There are no base qualities to consult, and no much larger clone falls within one base. Enrolling through a virtual design, the prospective study's participants ranged in age from roughly 18 to 90 years and lived across roughly 23 United States geographic areas. In the prospective study, participants were assigned to cohorts based on the clinical history participants reported in a screening survey and a study questionnaire. Each participant in the prospective study had whole blood, serum and a nasopharyngeal or oropharyngeal swab collected by mobile phlebotomists. Participants in the prospective study had the option to provide additional blood draws and questionnaires over a roughly 2-month period. Before DNA extraction, blood samples from the prospective study were shipped at room temperature or frozen.

From its cysteine to its phenylalanine, the CDR3 spans 13 amino acids. The CDR3 DNA has 39 bases and is translated from base 1. The V and J ends are trimmed by 7 bases and 6 bases, leaving 15 bases between them. The sample comes from a study of blood T cell repertoires in COVID-19 (TCRdb year 2020). In the study overall: Recovered participants in ImmuneRACE Cohort 3 were defined by two consecutive negative NP/OP PCR tests, clearance by a healthcare professional, or resolution of symptoms. The collaborator samples originated in the United States, Italy and Spain and spanned the acute and convalescent phases of COVID-19. The sample metadata nearly always contained a de-identified subject ID, COVID-19 status, age in years and sex. Where available, HLA class I and class II types were taken from metadata supplied by the sample provider and were not determined by assay-based typing. The material from the prospective study consisted of cDNA or gDNA derived from T cells, B-cell-depleted T cells, or PBMCs. The samples were drawn from the first 160 participants of the ongoing ImmuneRACE study and from about 1,200 subjects provided by 6 global collaborators. Subjects who had been exposed to COVID-19, were actively infected with it, or had recovered from it provided the deeply sampled blood TCRbeta repertoires that made up the dataset. The repertoires were released in a freely available public database meant as a resource for research on the immune response to SARS-CoV-2. Here is what the overall study found, with its caveats: The amount of clinical and demographic metadata varied by source and participant and was provided uncurated.

TCRbeta CDR3 regions were amplified from genomic DNA using the immunoSEQ Assay, a bias-controlled multiplex PCR. As for the original processing: The number of nucleated cells in each sample was estimated by amplification of reference gene primers within the assay. Sequence reads were collapsed and filtered to measure the absolute abundance of every unique TCRbeta CDR3 rearrangement. For each sample, productive Simpson clonality was calculated as the square root of Simpson's diversity index over productive rearrangements. The clones in this table, taken by TCRdb from immuneACCESS, are in-frame only. Not every clone is retained; where verified, under half of the shortfall comes from an unresolved V gene, and the cause of the rest is unknown. V and J calls and clone size are those listed in that table; D and trimming were worked out from the DNA. Within this sample are a few hundred thousand clones, with about 88% of them counted one time only. Roughly 2% of the sample is taken by the ten largest.

The receptor was isolated from a woman aged 55 to 70 in a cohort exposed to, infected with or recovered from COVID-19 (not recorded which). Recombination connected TRBV12-3 or TRBV12-4 to TRBJ1-1; the D gene is perhaps TRBD1, from 5 matching bases. Sample: PBMCs or T cells enriched from blood (not recorded which). CDR3 reads: CASKFQQAAEAFF. At the DNA level, the sequence is TGTGCCAGCAAATTCCAACAGGCTGCTGAAGCTTTCTTT.